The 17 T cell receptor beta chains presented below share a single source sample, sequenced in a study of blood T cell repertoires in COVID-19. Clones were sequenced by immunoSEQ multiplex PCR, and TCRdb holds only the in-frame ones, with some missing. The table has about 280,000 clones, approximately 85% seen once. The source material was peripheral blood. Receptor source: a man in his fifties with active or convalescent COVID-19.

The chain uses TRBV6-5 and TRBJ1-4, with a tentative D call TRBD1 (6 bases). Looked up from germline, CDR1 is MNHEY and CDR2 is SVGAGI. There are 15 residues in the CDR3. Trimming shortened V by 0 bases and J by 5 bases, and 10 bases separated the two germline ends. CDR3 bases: TGTGCCAGCAGTTACTCCGAGGGGGGGAATGAAAAACTGTTTTTT. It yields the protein CASSYSEGGNEKLFF.

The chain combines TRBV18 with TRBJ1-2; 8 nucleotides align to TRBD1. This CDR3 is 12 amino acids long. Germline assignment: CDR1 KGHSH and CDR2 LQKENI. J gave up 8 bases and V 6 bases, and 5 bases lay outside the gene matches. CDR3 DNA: TGTGCCAGCTCCCAGGGGGCGCAGGGCTACACCTTC. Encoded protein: CASSQGAQGYTF.

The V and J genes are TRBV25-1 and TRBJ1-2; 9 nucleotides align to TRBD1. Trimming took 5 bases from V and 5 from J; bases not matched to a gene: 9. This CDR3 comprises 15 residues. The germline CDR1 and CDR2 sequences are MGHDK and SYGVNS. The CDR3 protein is CASSTKTGGWYGYTF. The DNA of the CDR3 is TGTGCCAGCAGTACTAAGACAGGGGGATGGTATGGCTACACCTTC.

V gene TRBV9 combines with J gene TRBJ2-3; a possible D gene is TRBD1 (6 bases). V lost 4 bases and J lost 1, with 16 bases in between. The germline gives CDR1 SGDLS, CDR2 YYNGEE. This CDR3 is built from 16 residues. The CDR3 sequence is CASSPIQGRGTDTQYF. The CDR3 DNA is TGTGCCAGCAGCCCTATACAGGGACGGGGCACAGATACGCAGTATTTT.

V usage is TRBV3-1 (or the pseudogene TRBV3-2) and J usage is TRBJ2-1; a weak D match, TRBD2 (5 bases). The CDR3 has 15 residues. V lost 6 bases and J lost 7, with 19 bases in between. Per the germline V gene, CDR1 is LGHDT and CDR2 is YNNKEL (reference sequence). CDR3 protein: CASRFIPDFLNEQFF. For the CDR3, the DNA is TGTGCCAGCAGGTTCATTCCGGACTTCCTAAATGAGCAGTTCTTC.

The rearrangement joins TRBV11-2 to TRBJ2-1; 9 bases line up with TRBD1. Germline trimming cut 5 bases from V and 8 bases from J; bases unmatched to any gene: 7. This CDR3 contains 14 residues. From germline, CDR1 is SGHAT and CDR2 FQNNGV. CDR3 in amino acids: CASSPYTGGDEQFF. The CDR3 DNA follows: TGTGCCAGCAGCCCCTATACAGGGGGCGATGAGCAGTTCTTC.

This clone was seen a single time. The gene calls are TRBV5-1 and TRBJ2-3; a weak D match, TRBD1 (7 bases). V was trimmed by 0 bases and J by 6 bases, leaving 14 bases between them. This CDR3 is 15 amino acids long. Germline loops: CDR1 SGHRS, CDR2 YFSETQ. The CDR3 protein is CASSLVGGGFDTQYF. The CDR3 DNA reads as TGCGCCAGCAGCTTGGTAGGAGGGGGCTTCGATACGCAGTATTTT.

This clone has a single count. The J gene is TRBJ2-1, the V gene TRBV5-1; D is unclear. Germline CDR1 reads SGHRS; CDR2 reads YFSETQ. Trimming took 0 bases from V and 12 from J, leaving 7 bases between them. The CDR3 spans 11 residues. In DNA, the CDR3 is TGCGCCAGCAGCTTGGTACGCAGGCAGTTCTTC. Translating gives CASSLVRRQFF.

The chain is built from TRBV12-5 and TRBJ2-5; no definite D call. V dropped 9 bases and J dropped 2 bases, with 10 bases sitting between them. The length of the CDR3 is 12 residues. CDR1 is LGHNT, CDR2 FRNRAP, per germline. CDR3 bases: TGTGCTAGCATAGGAGCACAAGAGACCCAGTACTTC. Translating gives CASIGAQETQYF.

CDR3 DNA: TGCAGCGTGGGGGGACAGAAAAGTCGCACAGATACGCAGTATTTT. Amino acids: CSVGGQKSRTDTQYF. The genes are TRBV29-1 and TRBJ2-3, with a possible D match to TRBD1 (7 bases). From germline, CDR1 is SQVTM and CDR2 ANQGSEA. Trimming removed 6 bases at V and 1 base at J, with 17 bases between. This CDR3 is 15 amino acids long.

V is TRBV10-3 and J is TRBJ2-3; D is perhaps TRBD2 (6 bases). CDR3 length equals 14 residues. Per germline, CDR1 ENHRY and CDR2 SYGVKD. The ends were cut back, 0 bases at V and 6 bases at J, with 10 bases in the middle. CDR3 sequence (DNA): TGTGCCATCAGTGAGTCAACTAGCTCTGATACGCAGTATTTT. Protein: CAISESTSSDTQYF.

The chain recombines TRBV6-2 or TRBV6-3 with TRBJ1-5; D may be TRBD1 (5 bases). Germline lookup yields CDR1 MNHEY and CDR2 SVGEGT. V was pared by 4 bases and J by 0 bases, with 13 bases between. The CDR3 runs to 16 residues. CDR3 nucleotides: TGTGCCAGCAGTTGGGGCCCGGGTTATAGCAATCAGCCCCAGCATTTT. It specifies CASSWGPGYSNQPQHF.

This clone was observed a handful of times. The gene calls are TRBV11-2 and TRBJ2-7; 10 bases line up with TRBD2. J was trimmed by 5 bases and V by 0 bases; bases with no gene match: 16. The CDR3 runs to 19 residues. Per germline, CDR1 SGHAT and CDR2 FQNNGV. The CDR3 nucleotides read TGTGCCAGCAGCTTAGATCCGTCTAGCGGGAGCAACTTTGTTAACGAGCAGTACTTC. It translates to CASSLDPSSGSNFVNEQYF.

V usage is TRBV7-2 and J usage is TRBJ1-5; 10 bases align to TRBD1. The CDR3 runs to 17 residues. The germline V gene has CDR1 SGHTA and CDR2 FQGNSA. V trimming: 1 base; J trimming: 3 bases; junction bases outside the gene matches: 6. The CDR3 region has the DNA TGTGCCAGCAGCTTAGAGGGACAGGGGATTGCCAATCAGCCCCAGCATTTT. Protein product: CASSLEGQGIANQPQHF.

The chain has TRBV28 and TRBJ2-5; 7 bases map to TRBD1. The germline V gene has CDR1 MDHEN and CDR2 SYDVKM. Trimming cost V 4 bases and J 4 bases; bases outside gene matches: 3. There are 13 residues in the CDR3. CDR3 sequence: CASSWDSRETQYF. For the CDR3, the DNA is TGTGCCAGCAGTTGGGACAGCAGAGAGACCCAGTACTTC.

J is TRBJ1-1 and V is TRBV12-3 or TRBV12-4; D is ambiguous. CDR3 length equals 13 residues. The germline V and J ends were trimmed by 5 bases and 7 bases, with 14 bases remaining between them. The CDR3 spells CASSLPMVGEAFF. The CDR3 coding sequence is TGTGCCAGCAGTCTCCCTATGGTTGGTGAAGCTTTCTTT.

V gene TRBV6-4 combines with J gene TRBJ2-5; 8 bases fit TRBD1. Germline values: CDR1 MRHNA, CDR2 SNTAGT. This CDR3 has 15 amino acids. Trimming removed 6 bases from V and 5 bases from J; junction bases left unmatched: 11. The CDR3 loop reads CASSRTGNLGETQYF. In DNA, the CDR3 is TGTGCCAGCAGCCGGACAGGGAACCTTGGGGAGACCCAGTACTTC.